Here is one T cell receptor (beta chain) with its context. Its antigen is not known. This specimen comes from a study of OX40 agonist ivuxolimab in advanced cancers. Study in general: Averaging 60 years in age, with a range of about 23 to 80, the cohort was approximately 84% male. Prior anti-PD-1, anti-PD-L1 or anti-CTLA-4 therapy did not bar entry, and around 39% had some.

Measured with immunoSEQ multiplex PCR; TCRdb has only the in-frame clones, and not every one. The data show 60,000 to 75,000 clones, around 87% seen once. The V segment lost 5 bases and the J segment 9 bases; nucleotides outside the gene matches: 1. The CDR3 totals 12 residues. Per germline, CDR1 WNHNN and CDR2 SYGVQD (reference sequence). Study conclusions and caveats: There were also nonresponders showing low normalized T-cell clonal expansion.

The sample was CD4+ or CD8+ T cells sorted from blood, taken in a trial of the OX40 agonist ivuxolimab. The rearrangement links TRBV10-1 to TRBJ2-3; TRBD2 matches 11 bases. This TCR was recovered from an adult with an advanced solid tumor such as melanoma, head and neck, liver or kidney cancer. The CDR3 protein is CASSTSGGTQYF. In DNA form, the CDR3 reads TGCGCCAGCAGTACTAGCGGGGGAACGCAGTATTTT.